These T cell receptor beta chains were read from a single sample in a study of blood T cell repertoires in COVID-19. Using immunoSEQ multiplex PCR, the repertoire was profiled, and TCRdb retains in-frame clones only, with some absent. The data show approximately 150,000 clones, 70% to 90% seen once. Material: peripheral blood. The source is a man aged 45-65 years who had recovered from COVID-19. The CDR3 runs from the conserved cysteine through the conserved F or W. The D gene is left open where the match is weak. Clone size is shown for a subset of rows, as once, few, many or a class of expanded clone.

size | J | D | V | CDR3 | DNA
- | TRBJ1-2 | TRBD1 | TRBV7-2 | CASSLGWQGVDGYTF | TGTGCCAGCAGCTTAGGTTGGCAGGGGGTGGATGGCTACACCTTC
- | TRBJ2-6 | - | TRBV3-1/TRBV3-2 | CASSLTDSGANVLTF | TGTGCCAGCAGCCTCACAGACTCTGGGGCCAACGTCCTGACTTTC
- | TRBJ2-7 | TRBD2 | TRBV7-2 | CASSLGGLAVPPYEQYF | TGTGCCAGCAGCTTAGGGGGACTAGCGGTCCCTCCCTACGAGCAGTACTTC
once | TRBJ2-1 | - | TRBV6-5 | CASSPGYSYNEQFF | TGTGCCAGCAGTCCAGGTTACTCCTACAATGAGCAGTTCTTC
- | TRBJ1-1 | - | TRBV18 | CASSLTGNLDTEAFF | TGTGCCAGCTCACTTACAGGGAACCTGGACACTGAAGCTTTCTTT
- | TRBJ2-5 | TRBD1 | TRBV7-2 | CASSKTGTALGETQYF | TGTGCCAGCAGCAAGACCGGGACAGCTTTAGGGGAGACCCAGTACTTC
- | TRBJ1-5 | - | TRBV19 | CASSTRETGSPNQPQHF | TGTGCCAGTAGTACGAGGGAGACGGGAAGTCCCAATCAGCCCCAGCATTTT
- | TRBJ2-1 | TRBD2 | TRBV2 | CASKKGLAGYNEQFF | TGTGCCAGCAAGAAGGGTTTAGCGGGGTACAATGAGCAGTTCTTC
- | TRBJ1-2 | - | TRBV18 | CASSQAGADYGYTF | TGTGCCAGCTCACAAGCAGGGGCCGACTATGGCTACACCTTC
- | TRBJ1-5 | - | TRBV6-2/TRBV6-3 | CASSYSGSGSNQPQHF | TGTGCCAGCAGTTACTCGGGGTCAGGGAGCAATCAGCCCCAGCATTTT
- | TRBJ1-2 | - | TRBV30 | CAWSRTGLVYGYTF | TGTGCCTGGAGTAGAACGGGACTCGTCTATGGCTACACCTTC
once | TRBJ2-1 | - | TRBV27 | CASSSGQYNEQFF | TGTGCCAGCAGTTCAGGGCAGTACAATGAGCAGTTCTTC
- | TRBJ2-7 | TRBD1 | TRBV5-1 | CASSWGQGLNEQYF | TGCGCCAGCAGCTGGGGACAGGGCTTGAACGAGCAGTACTTC
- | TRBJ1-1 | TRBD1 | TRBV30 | CAWGRTGNTEAFF | TGTGCCTGGGGCCGGACAGGGAACACTGAAGCTTTCTTT
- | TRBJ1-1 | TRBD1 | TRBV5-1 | CASSLDGQVNTEAFF | TGCGCCAGCAGCTTGGACGGACAGGTAAACACTGAAGCTTTCTTT
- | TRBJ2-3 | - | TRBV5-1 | CASSLGSVGTSTDTQYF | TGCGCCAGCAGCTTGGGATCCGTGGGCACAAGCACAGATACGCAGTATTTT
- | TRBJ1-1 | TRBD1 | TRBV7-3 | CASSSGQGDTEAFF | TGTGCCAGCAGCTCGGGACAGGGTGACACTGAAGCTTTCTTT
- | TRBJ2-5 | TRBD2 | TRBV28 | CASHTSGAVIQETQYF | TGTGCCAGCCATACTAGCGGGGCCGTAATCCAAGAGACCCAGTACTTC
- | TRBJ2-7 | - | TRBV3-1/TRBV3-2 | CASSQDLGRGPSNEQYF | TGTGCCAGCAGCCAAGATCTGGGGCGGGGACCTTCGAACGAGCAGTACTTC
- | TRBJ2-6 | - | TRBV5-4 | CASSLGAPGANVLTF | TGTGCCAGCAGCTTGGGGGCCCCTGGGGCCAACGTCCTGACTTTC
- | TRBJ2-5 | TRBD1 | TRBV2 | CASSGDRGREETQYF | TGTGCCAGCAGTGGGGACAGGGGGCGTGAGGAGACCCAGTACTTC
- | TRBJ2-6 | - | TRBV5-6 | CASSWGLPGSGANVLTF | TGTGCCAGCAGCTGGGGCCTGCCGGGCTCTGGGGCCAACGTCCTGACTTTC
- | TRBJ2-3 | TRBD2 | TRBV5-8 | CASRQLAISTDTQYF | TGTGCCAGCAGACAACTAGCGATCAGCACAGATACGCAGTATTTT
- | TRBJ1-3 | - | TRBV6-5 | CASSYFGQGTGNTIYF | TGTGCCAGCAGTTACTTTGGTCAGGGAACAGGAAACACCATATATTTT
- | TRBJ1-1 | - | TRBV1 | CTSSHQRTEAFF | TGCACCAGCAGCCATCAGAGGACTGAAGCTTTCTTT
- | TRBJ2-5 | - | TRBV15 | CATSRGEGSETQYF | TGTGCCACCAGCAGAGGCGAGGGATCAGAGACCCAGTACTTC
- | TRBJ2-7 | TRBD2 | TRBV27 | CASSAGLAGAQEQYF | TGTGCCAGCAGTGCGGGACTAGCGGGGGCACAGGAGCAGTACTTC
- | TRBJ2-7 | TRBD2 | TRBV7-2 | CASSFTSGASQYF | TGTGCCAGCAGCTTTACTAGCGGGGCCTCCCAGTACTTC
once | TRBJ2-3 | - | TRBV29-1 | CSVEDDRRSTDTQYF | TGCAGCGTTGAAGACGACAGGAGAAGCACAGATACGCAGTATTTT
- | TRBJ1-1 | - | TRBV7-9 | CASSLRSEGTEAFF | TGTGCCAGCAGCTTAAGGTCGGAGGGGACTGAAGCTTTCTTT
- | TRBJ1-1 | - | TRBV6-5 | CASSYSIMNTEAFF | TGTGCCAGCAGTTACAGCATCATGAACACTGAAGCTTTCTTT
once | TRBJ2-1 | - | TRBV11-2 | CASSPWTVSYNEQFF | TGTGCCAGCAGCCCATGGACAGTCTCCTACAATGAGCAGTTCTTC
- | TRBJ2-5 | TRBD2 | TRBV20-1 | CSEAGGETQYF | TGCAGTGAAGCGGGGGGGGAGACCCAGTACTTC
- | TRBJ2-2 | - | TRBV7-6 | CASSLDPGNTGELFF | TGTGCCAGCAGCTTAGACCCCGGGAACACCGGGGAGCTGTTTTTT
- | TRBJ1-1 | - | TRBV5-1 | CASSPPGVGGQTEAFF | TGCGCCAGCAGCCCCCCTGGGGTGGGGGGGCAAACTGAAGCTTTCTTT
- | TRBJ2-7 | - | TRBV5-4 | CASSLGQGTTYEQYF | TGTGCCAGCAGCTTGGGTCAGGGGACAACCTACGAGCAGTACTTC
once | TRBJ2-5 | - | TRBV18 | CASSPGRETQYF | TGTGCCAGCTCACCGGGGCGGGAGACCCAGTACTTC
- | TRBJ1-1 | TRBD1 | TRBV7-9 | CASSPWTGGNTEAFF | TGTGCCAGCAGCCCTTGGACAGGCGGAAACACTGAAGCTTTCTTT
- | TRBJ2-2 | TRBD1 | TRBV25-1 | CASSRTDRVTGELFF | TGTGCCAGCTCGAGAACGGACAGGGTCACCGGGGAGCTGTTTTTT
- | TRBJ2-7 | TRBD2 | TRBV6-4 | CASSDPGGGYEQYF | TGTGCCAGCAGTGACCCGGGGGGGGGTTACGAGCAGTACTTC
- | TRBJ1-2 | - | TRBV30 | CAWSHRNYGYTF | TGTGCCTGGAGTCACAGGAACTATGGCTACACCTTC